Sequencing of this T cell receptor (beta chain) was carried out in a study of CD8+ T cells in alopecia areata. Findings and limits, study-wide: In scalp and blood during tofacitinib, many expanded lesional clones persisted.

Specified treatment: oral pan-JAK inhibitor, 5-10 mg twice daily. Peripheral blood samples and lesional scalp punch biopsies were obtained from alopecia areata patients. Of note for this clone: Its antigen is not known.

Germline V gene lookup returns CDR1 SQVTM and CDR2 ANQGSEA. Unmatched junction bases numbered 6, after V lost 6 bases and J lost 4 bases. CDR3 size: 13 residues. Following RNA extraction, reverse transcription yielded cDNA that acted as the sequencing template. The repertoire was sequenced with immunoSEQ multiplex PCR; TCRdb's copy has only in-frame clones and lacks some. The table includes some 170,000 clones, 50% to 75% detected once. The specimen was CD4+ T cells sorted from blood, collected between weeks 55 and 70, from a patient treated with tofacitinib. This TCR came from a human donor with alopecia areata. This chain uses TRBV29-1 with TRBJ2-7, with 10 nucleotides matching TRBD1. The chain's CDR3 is CSVELDRGYEQYF. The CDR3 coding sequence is TGCAGCGTGGAGTTGGACAGGGGGTACGAGCAGTACTTC.